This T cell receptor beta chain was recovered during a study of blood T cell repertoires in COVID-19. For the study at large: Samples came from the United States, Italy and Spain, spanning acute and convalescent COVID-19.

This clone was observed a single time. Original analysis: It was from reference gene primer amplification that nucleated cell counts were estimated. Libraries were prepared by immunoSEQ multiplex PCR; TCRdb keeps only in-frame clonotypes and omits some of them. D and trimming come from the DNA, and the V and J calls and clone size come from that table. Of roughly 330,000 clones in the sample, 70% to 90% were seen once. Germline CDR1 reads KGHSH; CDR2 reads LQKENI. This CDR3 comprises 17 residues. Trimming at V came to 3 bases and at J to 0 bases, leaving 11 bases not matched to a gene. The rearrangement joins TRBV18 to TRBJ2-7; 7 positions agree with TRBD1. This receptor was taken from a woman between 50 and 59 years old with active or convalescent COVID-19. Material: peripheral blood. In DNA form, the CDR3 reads TGTGCCAGCTCACCCGGGACAGACACCGTAATCTCCTACGAGCAGTACTTC. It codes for CASSPGTDTVISYEQYF. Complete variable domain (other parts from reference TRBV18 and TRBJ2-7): NAGVMQNPRHLVRRRGQEARLRCSPMKGHSHVYWYRQLPEEGLKFMVYLQKENIIDESGMPKERFSAEFPKEGPSILRIQQVVRGDSAAYFCASSPGTDTVISYEQYFGPGTRLTVT.